This T cell receptor (beta chain) was documented in a study of shared clonotypes between healthy human individuals. Germline CDR1 GTSNPN, CDR2 SVGIG (reference sequence). V lost 1 base and J 3 bases, leaving 15 bases between the germline ends. This CDR3 is built from 15 residues. Samples underwent the assay at deep level. Sequencing was performed with immunoSEQ multiplex PCR; in TCRdb, only in-frame clones are kept and a portion is missing. The repertoire holds approximately 2,300,000 clones, with around 92% as singletons. Sequencing input: naive CD4+ T cells from PBMCs. Subset defined: CD45RA+ positively selected. This sequence originates from a man in his late teens or twenties in good health. Some clones in this sample may be carry-over from other donors' samples. The V and J genes are TRBV30 and TRBJ2-5; D is possibly TRBD2 (7 bases). CDR3 region: CAWSEGVSGKETQYF. CDR3 nucleotide sequence: TGTGCCTGGAGTGAGGGGGTAAGCGGGAAAGAGACCCAGTACTTC.